This is a list of T cell receptor beta chains from one sample in a study of blood T cell repertoires in COVID-19. TCRdb's copy holds only in-frame clones and misses some; the assay was immunoSEQ multiplex PCR. The sample shows 210,000 or so clones, 85% to 90% of them seen only once. The sequencing input was PBMCs or T cells enriched from blood (not recorded which). All receptors come from a woman aged 45 to 65 in a cohort exposed to, infected with or recovered from COVID-19 (not recorded which). CDR3s leave out the opening cysteine and the closing phenylalanine or tryptophan. D genes are given only for firm matches.

TRBJ1-6	TRBV7-2	TRBD1	ASSRLSTGELGSPLH
TRBJ2-3	TRBV7-3	TRBD2	ASSLRGLAPTDTQY
TRBJ2-1	TRBV4-2	.	ASSQGSSGNNEQF
TRBJ2-1	TRBV9	.	ASSVGQPSSYNEQF
TRBJ1-4	TRBV5-5	.	ASSSRGVEKLF
TRBJ2-7	TRBV6-2/TRBV6-3	.	ASSPMAGTPDEQY
TRBJ1-4	TRBV7-9	.	ASSSNRGTNEKLF
TRBJ1-6	TRBV7-2	.	ASSSRRNLEALH
TRBJ2-7	TRBV27	.	ASSPLGQLYEQY
TRBJ1-3	TRBV7-2	.	ASSRGGSGNTIY
TRBJ2-5	TRBV18	.	ASSLNQEETQY
TRBJ1-4	TRBV27	.	ASKARSGGLVVEKLF
TRBJ1-3	TRBV3-1/TRBV3-2	TRBD1	ASSQSGGFAGNTIY
TRBJ1-2	TRBV5-1	TRBD1	ASSLDPTGITNYGYT
TRBJ1-1	TRBV5-1	.	ASSTNGGNEAF
TRBJ1-3	TRBV5-6	.	ASSLASGAGNTIY
TRBJ1-6	TRBV12-3/TRBV12-4	.	ASSLRQVSPLH